This T cell receptor beta chain was captured in a study of naive and memory T cell subsets. Findings of the study overall: Naive and memory subsets had different power law exponents for TCR abundance. Over 85% of naive TCR sequences appeared only once, unlike memory subsets. Naive repertoires, especially CD8, held a few larger clonotypes, possibly memory cells re-expressing CD45RA.

Cells stained for CD3, CD4, CD8, CD45RA, CD27 and viability were sorted into four CD45RA/CD27 subsets. This clonotype was counted only a few times. Its cognate antigen is unknown. Two oligonucleotides, mixed equimolar, formed the beta constant-region primer covering TRBC1 and TRBC2. One entry per CDR3 protein results from TCRdb running MiXCR on the UMI-ligation and nested PCR reads. The sample records 140,000 to 150,000 distinct CDR3 sequences, over 15% being singletons. The sequenced sample consisted of naive CD4+ T cells from blood. This TCR came from a human donor in good health.

The CDR3: CASSSSGAPAFF. In DNA form, the CDR3 reads TGCGCCAGCAGTTCTTCAGGGGCACCGGCTTTCTTT. The V and J genes are TRBV5-1 and TRBJ1-1; D may be TRBD1 (6 bases). CDR1 is SGHRS, CDR2 YFSETQ, per germline. Trimming removed 5 bases at V and 11 bases at J, with 16 bases between. The CDR3 covers 12 residues.